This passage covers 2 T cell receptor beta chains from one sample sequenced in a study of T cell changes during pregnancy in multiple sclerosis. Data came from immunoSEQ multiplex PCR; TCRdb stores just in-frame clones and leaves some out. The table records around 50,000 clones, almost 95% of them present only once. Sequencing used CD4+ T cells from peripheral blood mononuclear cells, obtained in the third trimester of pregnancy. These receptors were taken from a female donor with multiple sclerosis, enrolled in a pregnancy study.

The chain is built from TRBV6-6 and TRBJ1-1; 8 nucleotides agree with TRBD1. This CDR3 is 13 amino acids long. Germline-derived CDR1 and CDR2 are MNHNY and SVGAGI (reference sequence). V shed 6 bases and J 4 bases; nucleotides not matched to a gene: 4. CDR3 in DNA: TGTGCCAGCAGCGACAGGGGCGTCACTGAAGCTTTCTTT. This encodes CASSDRGVTEAFF.

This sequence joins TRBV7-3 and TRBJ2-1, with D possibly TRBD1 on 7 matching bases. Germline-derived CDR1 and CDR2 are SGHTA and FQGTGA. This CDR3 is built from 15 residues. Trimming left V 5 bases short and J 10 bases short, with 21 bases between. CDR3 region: CASSKQGWGAYEQFF. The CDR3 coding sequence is TGTGCCAGCAGCAAACAGGGGTGGGGGGCGTACGAGCAGTTCTTC.